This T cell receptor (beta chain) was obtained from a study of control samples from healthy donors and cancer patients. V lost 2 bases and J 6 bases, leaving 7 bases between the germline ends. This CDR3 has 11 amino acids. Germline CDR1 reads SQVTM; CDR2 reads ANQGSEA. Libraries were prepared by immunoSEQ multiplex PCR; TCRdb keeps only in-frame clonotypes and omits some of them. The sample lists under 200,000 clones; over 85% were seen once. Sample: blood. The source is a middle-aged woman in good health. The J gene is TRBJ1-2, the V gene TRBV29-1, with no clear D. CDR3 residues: CSVETRDGYTF. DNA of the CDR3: TGCAGCGTTGAAACCCGTGATGGCTACACCTTC. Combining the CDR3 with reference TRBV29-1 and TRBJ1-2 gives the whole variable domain SAVISQKPSRDICQRGTSLTIQCQVDSQVTMMFWYRQQPGQSLTLIATANQGSEATYESGFVIDKFPISRPNLTFSTLTVSNMSPEDSSIYLCSVETRDGYTFGSGTRLTVV.